Many counts were recorded for the clone carrying this T cell receptor (beta chain). Its antigen remains unidentified. This sample stems from a study of Graves' ophthalmopathy and Graves' hyperthyroidism. RNA transcripts were the source from which TCR beta CDR3 regions were amplified. HTBI primers were employed in first-round RT-PCR, then a second-round multiplex PCR followed. TCRdb re-called the multiplex PCR reads through MiXCR, storing one row per CDR3 protein. The repertoire has 200,000 to 250,000 distinct CDR3 sequences, 20% to 25% of them found once; the top ten carry roughly 39%. CDR1 is MNHEY and CDR2 is SMNVEV in the germline V gene (reference sequence). V shed 3 bases and J shed 1 base, with 13 bases lying between them. The CDR3 is made up of 15 amino acids. Patients were diagnosed from clinical symptoms, serum thyroxine, TRAb, thyroid ultrasound and orbital computed tomography. Findings and caveats of the study: A majority of expanded thyroid clonotypes exceeding 0.001 frequency were likewise present in blood.

Sequencing input: peripheral blood. The chain couples TRBV27 to TRBJ2-7, with D possibly TRBD1 on 6 matching bases. The clonotype was recovered from a woman between 50 and 59 years old with Graves' ophthalmopathy. For the CDR3, the DNA is TGTGCCAGCAGTTTCCAGGGACACCCATCCTACGAGCAGTACTTC. Encoded protein: CASSFQGHPSYEQYF.